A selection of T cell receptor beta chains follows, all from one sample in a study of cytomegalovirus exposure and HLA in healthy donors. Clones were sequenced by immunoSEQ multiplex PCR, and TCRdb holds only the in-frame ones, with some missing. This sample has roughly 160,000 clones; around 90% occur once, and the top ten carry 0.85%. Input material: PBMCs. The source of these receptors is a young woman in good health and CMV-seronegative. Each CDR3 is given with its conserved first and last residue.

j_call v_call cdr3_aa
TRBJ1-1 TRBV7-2 CASSYTGGYSNTEAFF
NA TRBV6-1 CASSESGFSYEQYF
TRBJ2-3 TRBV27 CASRKLGGATDTQYF
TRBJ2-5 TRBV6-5 CASRTDRYQETQYF
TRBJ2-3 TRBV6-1 CASSKTGWDTQYF
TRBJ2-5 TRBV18 CASSRDPGRETQYF
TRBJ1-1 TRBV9 CASPPRQTSNTEAFF
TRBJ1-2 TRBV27 CASRGQAPTYGYTF
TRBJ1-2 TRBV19 CASSTLGQGRYGYTF
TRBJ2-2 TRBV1 CTSSQDGAGGPSGELFF
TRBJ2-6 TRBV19 CASRPGRTSGANVLTF
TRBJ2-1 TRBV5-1 CASSVTRGSYNEQFF
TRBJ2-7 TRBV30 CAWSVGQGGRYEQYF
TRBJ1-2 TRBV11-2 CASSSGQGDYGYTF
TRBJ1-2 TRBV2 CASRGDGTPYGYTF
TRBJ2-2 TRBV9 CASSPKAGLAGTGELFF
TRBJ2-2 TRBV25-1 CASTTWGGLITGELFF
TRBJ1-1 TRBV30 CAWGMQPGGGTEAFF
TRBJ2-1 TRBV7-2 CASSLSLRREQFF